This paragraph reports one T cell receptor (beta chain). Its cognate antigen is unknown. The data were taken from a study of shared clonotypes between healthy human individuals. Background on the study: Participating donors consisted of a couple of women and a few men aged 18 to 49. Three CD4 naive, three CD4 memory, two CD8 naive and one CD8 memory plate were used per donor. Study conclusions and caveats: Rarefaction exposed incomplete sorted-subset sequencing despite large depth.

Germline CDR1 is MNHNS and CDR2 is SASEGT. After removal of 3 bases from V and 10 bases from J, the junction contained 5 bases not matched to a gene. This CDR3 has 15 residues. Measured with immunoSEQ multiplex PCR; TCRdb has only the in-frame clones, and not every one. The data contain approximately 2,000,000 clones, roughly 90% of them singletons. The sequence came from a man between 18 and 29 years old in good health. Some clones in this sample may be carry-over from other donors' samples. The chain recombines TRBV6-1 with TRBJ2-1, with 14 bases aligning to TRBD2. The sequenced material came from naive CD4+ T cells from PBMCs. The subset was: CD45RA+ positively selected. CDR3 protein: CASSDGTSGRREQFF. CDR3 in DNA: TGTGCCAGCAGTGACGGGACTAGCGGGAGAAGGGAGCAGTTCTTC.